This TCR beta chain was captured by sequencing in a study of cytomegalovirus exposure and HLA in healthy donors. Study-wide results and caveats: Accounts indicate the classifier identified cytomegalovirus status with strong specificity and sensitivity. Across HLA loci, a later analysis found differing TCR association rates, with DRB1 most and HLA-C fewest. 15,000 to 20,000 TCR beta sequences were associated with HLA alleles at 0.05 false discovery rate in a later analysis.

It was with 60 Vbeta and 13 Jbeta primers that the PCR ran. In the study's own analysis: Later reanalysis found tens of millions of unique TCR beta chains, about 10 million of them shared. Some clones are missing from TCRdb's copy, which holds only in-frame ones; the method was immunoSEQ multiplex PCR. D and trimming were read from the DNA, whereas the V and J calls and clone size are those reported in that table. The sample has about 120,000 clones; 65% to 80% are singletons. CDR3 length equals 16 residues. Germline V gene lookup returns CDR1 SGHKS and CDR2 YYEKEE (reference sequence). Trimming removed 0 bases from V and 5 bases from J; junction bases left unmatched: 7. A remark on this clone: Its antigen is unidentified.

Source material: PBMCs. V is TRBV5-5 and J is TRBJ2-3; 9 bases agree with TRBD2. The sequence was collected from a woman in her 40s in good health and CMV-seropositive. CDR3 in amino acids: CASSLVVSGGRDTQYF. In DNA form, the CDR3 reads TGTGCCAGCAGCTTGGTTGTTAGCGGGGGAAGAGATACGCAGTATTTT.